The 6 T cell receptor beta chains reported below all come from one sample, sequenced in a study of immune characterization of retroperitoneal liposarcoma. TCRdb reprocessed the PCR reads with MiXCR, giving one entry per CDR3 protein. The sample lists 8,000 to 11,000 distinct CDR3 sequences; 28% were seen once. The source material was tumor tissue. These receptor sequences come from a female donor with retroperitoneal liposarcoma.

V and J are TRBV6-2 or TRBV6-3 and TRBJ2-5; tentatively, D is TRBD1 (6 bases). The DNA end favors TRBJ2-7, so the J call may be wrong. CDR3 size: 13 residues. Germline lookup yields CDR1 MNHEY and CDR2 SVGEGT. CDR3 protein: CASGRTAYYEQYV. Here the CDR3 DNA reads TGTGCCAGCGGACGGACAGCTTACTACGAGCAGTACGTC.

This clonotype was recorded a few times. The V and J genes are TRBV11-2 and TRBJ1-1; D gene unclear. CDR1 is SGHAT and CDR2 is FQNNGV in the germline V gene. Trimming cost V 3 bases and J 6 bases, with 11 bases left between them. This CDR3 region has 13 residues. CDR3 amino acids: CASSFGEGAEAFF. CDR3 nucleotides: TGTGCCAGCAGCTTTGGGGAAGGCGCTGAAGCTTTCTTT. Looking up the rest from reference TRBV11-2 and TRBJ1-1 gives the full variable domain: EAGVAQSPRYKIIEKRQSVAFWCNPISGHATLYWYQQILGQGPKLLIQFQNNGVVDDSQLPKDRFSAERLKGVDSTLKIQPAKLEDSAVYLCASSFGEGAEAFFGQGTRLTVV.

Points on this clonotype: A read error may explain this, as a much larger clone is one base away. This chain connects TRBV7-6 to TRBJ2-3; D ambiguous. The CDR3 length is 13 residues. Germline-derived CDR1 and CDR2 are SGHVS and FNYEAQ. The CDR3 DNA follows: TGTGCTAGCAGCGTAGGTGGCACAGATACGCAGTATTTT. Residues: CASSVGGTDTQYF.

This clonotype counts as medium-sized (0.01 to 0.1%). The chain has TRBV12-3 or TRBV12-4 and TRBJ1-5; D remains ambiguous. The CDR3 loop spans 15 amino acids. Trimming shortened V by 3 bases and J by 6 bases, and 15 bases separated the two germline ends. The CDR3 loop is CASSLFGEGSQPQHF. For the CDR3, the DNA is TGTGCCAGCAGTTTGTTTGGGGAAGGTAGTCAGCCCCAGCATTTT.

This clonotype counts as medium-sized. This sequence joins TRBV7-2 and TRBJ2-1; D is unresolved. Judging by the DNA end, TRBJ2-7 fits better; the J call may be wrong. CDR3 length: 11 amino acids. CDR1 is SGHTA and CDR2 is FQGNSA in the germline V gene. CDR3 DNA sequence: TGTGCCAGCAGGCGAGCCTACGAGCAGTACTTC. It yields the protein CASRRAYEQYF.

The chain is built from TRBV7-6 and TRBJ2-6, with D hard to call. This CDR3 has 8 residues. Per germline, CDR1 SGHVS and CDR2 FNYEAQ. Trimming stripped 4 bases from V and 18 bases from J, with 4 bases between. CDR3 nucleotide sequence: TGTGCCAGCAGCTCACCGACTTTC. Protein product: CASSSPTF.